The sequence of this T cell receptor beta chain was determined in a study of Tregs in tolerant kidney transplant recipients (dated by TCRdb to about 2019). The study in broad terms: The transplants used related donors with nonmyeloablative bone marrow transplantation, and mixed chimerism in the human trials was transient. TCRbeta sequencing was used in the study to identify donor-specific regulatory T cells before combined kidney and bone marrow transplantation, and the identified cells were then tracked after transplant.

CDR1 and CDR2 (KGHSH, LQKENI) derive from the germline V gene. Spanning cysteine to phenylalanine, the CDR3 consists of 16 amino acids. The DNA has 39 bases, all within the CDR3, and is read from base 1. V trim: 3 bases; J trim: 2 bases; unmatched bases: 6. The investigation overall reported the following: Because the study included only a small number of patients, the results must be confirmed in larger populations and under other immunosuppression protocols. Biological reproducibility was not directly assessed, although technical replication error appeared to be minimal. Expanding Tregs with activated donor B cells appeared to identify the most biologically relevant and donor-specific TCRbeta repertoire. PCR primers changed over time for some patients, so nucleotide-level comparison across those patients' samples was not possible. Donor-specific Treg expansion was found to exceed global Treg expansion in tolerant patients, suggesting antigen-driven rather than nonspecific expansion.

Genomic DNA was extracted from sorted cells with the QIAGEN DNeasy Blood and Tissue Kit for TCRbeta CDR3 sequencing. High-throughput TCRbeta CDR3 sequencing, including PCR amplification with bias correction and internal controls, was performed commercially through immunoSEQ. Regarding the original processing steps: Unique productive TCRbeta sequences were defined by CDR3 nucleotide sequence where primers matched, otherwise by CDR3 amino acid sequence with Vbeta and Jbeta genes. As a correction for sorting error, sequences shared between sorted populations at a frequency ratio of 2:1 or less were discarded, and the remaining shared sequences were assigned to the higher population. Sequences were defined as donor-reactive when expanded at least 5-fold in CFSE-low cells versus unstimulated cells and present at a frequency of at least 0.01% in CFSE-low cells. Repertoire divergence was quantified by Jensen-Shannon divergence calculated from the top 100 TCRbeta sequences ranked by frequency. For samples with multiple sequencing runs, sorting error was corrected in each run separately before the runs were combined. Imported from immuneACCESS, the table was reduced by TCRdb to in-frame sequences with V and J called. These copies leave out some clones; in studies compared against another copy, an unresolved V gene accounts for under half, and the cause of the remainder is not known. V and J calls plus clone size are reproduced from that table; the DNA served to infer D and trimming. The table for this sample shows roughly 50,000 clones. In total, the top ten clones hold 0.83% of the sample.

Turning to this clone: There is no known antigen for this receptor. Read coverage stops 3 residues before the CDR3 terminus; the germline J gene supplies the remainder.

Reading the label with the study, this specimen's time point is: blood sample drawn before combined kidney and bone marrow transplant. Unstimulated Tregs (CD4+CD25+CD127-), CD4+ non-Tregs (CD4+CD25-), CD4 and CD8 cells were FACS-sorted from thawed PBMCs. 4 combined kidney and bone marrow transplant recipients from the ITN036ST trial were included as patients, and samples were available only from these trial subjects. Healthy control blood was processed to PBMCs by Ficoll density gradient and cryopreserved, and patient PBMCs were collected before and after transplant. The clonotype was recovered from a human donor who received a combined kidney and bone marrow transplant. This specimen consisted of CD4+ T cells from blood, obtained before the transplant. This sequence uses TRBV18 and TRBJ2-5, and TRBD2 aligns with 10 junction nucleotides. The CDR3 corresponds to CASSPFGTSEQETQYF. CDR3 bases read: TGTGCCAGCTCACCTTTCGGGACTAGCGAGCAAGAGACC. With the portions outside the CDR3 filled from the reference TRBV18 and TRBJ2-5 genes, the complete variable region becomes NAGVMQNPRHLVRRRGQEARLRCSPMKGHSHVYWYRQLPEEGLKFMVYLQKENIIDESGMPKERFSAEFPKEGPSILRIQQVVRGDSAAYFCASSPFGTSEQETQYFGPGTRLLVL.